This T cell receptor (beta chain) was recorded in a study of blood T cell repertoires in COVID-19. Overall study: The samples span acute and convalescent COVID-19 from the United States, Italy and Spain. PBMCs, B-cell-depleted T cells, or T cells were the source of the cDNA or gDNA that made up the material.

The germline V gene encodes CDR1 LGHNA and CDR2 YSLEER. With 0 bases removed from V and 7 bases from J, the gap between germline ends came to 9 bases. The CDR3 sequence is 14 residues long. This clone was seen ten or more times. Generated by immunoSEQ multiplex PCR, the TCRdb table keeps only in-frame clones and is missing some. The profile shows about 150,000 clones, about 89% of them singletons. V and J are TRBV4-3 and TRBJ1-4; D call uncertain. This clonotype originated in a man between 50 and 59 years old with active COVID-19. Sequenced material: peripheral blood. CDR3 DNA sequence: TGCGCCAGCAGCCAAGATCACAGCATTGAAAAACTGTTTTTT. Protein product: CASSQDHSIEKLFF.